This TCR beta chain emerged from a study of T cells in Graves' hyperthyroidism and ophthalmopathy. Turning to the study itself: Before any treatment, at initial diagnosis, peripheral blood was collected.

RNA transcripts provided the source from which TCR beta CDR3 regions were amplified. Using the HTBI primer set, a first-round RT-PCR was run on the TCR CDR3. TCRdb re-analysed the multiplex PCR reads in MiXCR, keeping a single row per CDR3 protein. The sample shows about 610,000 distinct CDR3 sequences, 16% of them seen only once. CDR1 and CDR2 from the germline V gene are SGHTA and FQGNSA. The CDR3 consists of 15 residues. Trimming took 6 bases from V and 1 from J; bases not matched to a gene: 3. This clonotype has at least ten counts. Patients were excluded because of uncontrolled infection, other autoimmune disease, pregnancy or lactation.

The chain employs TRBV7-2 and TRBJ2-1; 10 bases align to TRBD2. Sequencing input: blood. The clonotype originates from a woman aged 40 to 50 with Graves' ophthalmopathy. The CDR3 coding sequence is TGTGCCAGCAGTCAACTAGCGGGGTCCTACAATGAGCAGTTCTTC. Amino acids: CASSQLAGSYNEQFF.